The 22 T cell receptor beta chains below all came from one sample that was sequenced in a study of blood T cell repertoires in COVID-19. Sequencing used immunoSEQ multiplex PCR; TCRdb keeps in-frame clones, though not all of them. Of under 200,000 clones in the sample, 80% were seen once. Sequencing was performed on PBMCs or T cells enriched from blood (not recorded which). The receptors were gathered from a woman in her sixties who had recovered from COVID-19.

This clone has only a few counts. J is TRBJ2-3 and V is TRBV2; TRBD2 aligns across 15 bases. Germline loops: CDR1 SNHLY, CDR2 FYNNEI. This CDR3 region has 16 residues. Germline trimming cut 6 bases from V and 5 bases from J; bases unmatched to any gene: 6. The CDR3 loop is CASRRTSGGAGDTQYF. The CDR3 region has the DNA TGTGCCAGCAGGCGGACTAGCGGGGGGGCGGGAGATACGCAGTATTTT.

The chain links TRBV4-1 to TRBJ1-5; tentatively, D is TRBD1 (6 bases). The germline V and J ends were trimmed by 4 bases and 4 bases, with 11 bases remaining between them. Germline-derived CDR1 and CDR2 are MGHRA and YSYEKL. The CDR3 runs to 14 residues. The CDR3 bases are TGCGCCAGCAGCCGGCAGGGGTCGAATCAGCCCCAGCATTTT. Encoded protein: CASSRQGSNQPQHF.

This clone has only one observation. The chain joins TRBV5-1 to TRBJ2-5, with 15 bases that match TRBD2. The trim removed 4 bases at V and 3 bases at J, leaving 7 bases unmatched. The germline CDR1 and CDR2 sequences are SGHRS and YFSETQ. The CDR3 is 17 amino acids. CDR3 sequence: CASSPSGLAGGEETQYF. The DNA for the CDR3 is TGCGCCAGCAGCCCATCGGGACTAGCGGGGGGTGAAGAGACCCAGTACTTC.

The rearrangement joins TRBV25-1 to TRBJ2-7; the match to TRBD1 covers 10 bases. Germline V gene data show CDR1 as MGHDK and CDR2 as SYGVNS. The CDR3 covers 15 residues. Trimming cost V 4 bases and J 3 bases; bases outside gene matches: 6. CDR3 nucleotides: TGTGCCAGCAGTGGGTACCGGGACAGGGGCTACGAGCAGTACTTC. It codes for CASSGYRDRGYEQYF.

CDR3 in amino acids: CASSPTSGGAYNEQFF. The CDR3, as DNA: TGCGCCAGCAGCCCAACTAGCGGGGGGGCTTACAATGAGCAGTTCTTC. The rearrangement joins TRBV4-1 to TRBJ2-1; 13 bases are shared with TRBD2. The V gene's germline CDR1 is MGHRA and CDR2 YSYEKL. CDR3 length: 16 residues. V shed 4 bases, J shed 4 bases, and the junction held 4 bases outside the gene matches.

This clone was observed once. The CDR3: CASSISGEETQYF. CDR3 in DNA: TGCGCCAGCAGCATCTCAGGGGAAGAGACCCAGTACTTC. This rearrangement joins TRBV5-1 to TRBJ2-5, with D maybe TRBD1 (6 bases). There are 13 residues in the CDR3. CDR1 and CDR2 from the germline V gene are SGHRS and YFSETQ. The germline V and J ends were trimmed by 4 bases and 3 bases, with 10 bases remaining between them.

V usage is TRBV18 and J usage is TRBJ2-5, with a tentative D call TRBD2 (7 bases). The germline V gene has CDR1 KGHSH and CDR2 LQKENI. Trimming stripped 3 bases from V and 1 base from J, with 12 bases between. The CDR3 contains 15 residues. The CDR3 is CASSPLGGPQETQYF. As DNA, the CDR3 is TGTGCCAGCTCACCGCTGGGGGGGCCCCAAGAGACCCAGTACTTC. Drawing the rest from reference TRBV18 and TRBJ2-5, the complete variable domain is NAGVMQNPRHLVRRRGQEARLRCSPMKGHSHVYWYRQLPEEGLKFMVYLQKENIIDESGMPKERFSAEFPKEGPSILRIQQVVRGDSAAYFCASSPLGGPQETQYFGPGTRLLVL.

This clone has more than one count but fewer than ten. The genes are TRBV19 and TRBJ1-3; possibly TRBD1 for D (5 bases). The V gene lost 8 bases and the J gene lost 0 bases, with 11 bases spanning the gap. CDR1 is LNHDA and CDR2 is SQIVND in the germline V gene (reference sequence). This CDR3 comprises 14 residues. CDR3 nucleotide sequence: TGTGCCAGTTCTCAGGGAAACTCTGGAAACACCATATATTTT. This gives the protein CASSQGNSGNTIYF.

About this clone: At the DNA level, this CDR3 is encoded by other sequences in the same sample as well. The chain joins TRBV5-1 to TRBJ1-3; D is uncertain. Germline CDR1 and CDR2: SGHRS and YFSETQ. V shed 3 bases and J shed 0 bases, with 7 bases lying between them. The CDR3 is 14 amino acids. CDR3 nucleotides: TGCGCCAGCAGCTCAGGCAGCTCTGGAAACACCATATATTTT. Translating it yields CASSSGSSGNTIYF.

The CDR3 loop is CASRLLQGSSYEQYF. The CDR3 region has the DNA TGTGCCAGCAGACTCTTACAGGGAAGTTCCTACGAGCAGTACTTC. The chain joins TRBV27 to TRBJ2-7; D is perhaps TRBD1 (6 bases). Trimming stripped 6 bases from V and 1 base from J, with 16 bases between. CDR1 is MNHEY, CDR2 SMNVEV, per germline (reference sequence). The CDR3 contains 15 residues.

The genes are TRBV11-2 and TRBJ2-7; D call uncertain. This CDR3 is built from 11 residues. Trimming stripped 5 bases from V and 3 bases from J, with 5 bases between. Germline-derived CDR1 and CDR2 are SGHAT and FQNNGV. CDR3 coding DNA: TGTGCCAGCAGCGCGAGCTACGAGCAGTACTTC. Translating it yields CASSASYEQYF. The whole variable domain, filled in from reference TRBV11-2 and TRBJ2-7, reads EAGVAQSPRYKIIEKRQSVAFWCNPISGHATLYWYQQILGQGPKLLIQFQNNGVVDDSQLPKDRFSAERLKGVDSTLKIQPAKLEDSAVYLCASSASYEQYFGPGTRLTVT.

This clone was detected once. The chain links TRBV5-1 to TRBJ2-6; 7 bases line up with TRBD1. Trimming cost V 0 bases and J 12 bases; bases outside gene matches: 9. This CDR3 has 15 residues. Germline CDR1 SGHRS, CDR2 YFSETQ. This chain's CDR3 is CASSLGDRAAPVLTF. Written as DNA, the CDR3 is TGCGCCAGCAGCTTGGGTGACAGGGCTGCTCCCGTCCTGACTTTC.

This clone was seen only once. This rearrangement joins TRBV19 to TRBJ1-1; D ambiguous. CDR1 and CDR2 (germline): LNHDA, SQIVND (reference sequence). Deletions cut 5 bases from V and 1 base from J, with 8 bases between. The CDR3 spans 13 residues. In DNA form, the CDR3 reads TGTGCCAGTAGTCTGAGGTGGAACACTGAAGCTTTCTTT. Amino acid sequence: CASSLRWNTEAFF.

Many counts were recorded for this clone. V usage is TRBV30 and J usage is TRBJ2-2; D is undetermined. The CDR3 consists of 12 residues. The V gene's germline CDR1 is GTSNPN and CDR2 SVGIG (reference sequence). Trimming removed 2 bases from V and 6 bases from J, with 7 bases in between. CDR3 DNA sequence: TGTGCCTGGAGTCTCCTCCCCGGGGAGCTGTTTTTT. Translation: CAWSLLPGELFF. Full variable domain (remainder filled in from reference TRBV30 and TRBJ2-2): SQTIHQWPATLVQPVGSPLSLECTVEGTSNPNLYWYRQAAGRGLQLLFYSVGIGQISSEVPQNLSASRPQDRQFILSSKKLLLSDSGFYLCAWSLLPGELFFGEGSRLTVL.

This chain uses TRBV18 with TRBJ2-5; D gene uncertain. This CDR3 region has 13 residues. V was pared by 10 bases and J by 1 base, with 13 bases between. CDR1 and CDR2 from the germline V gene are KGHSH and LQKENI. The CDR3 is CATASGIQETQYF. The CDR3 DNA sequence: TGTGCCACCGCTTCAGGAATCCAAGAGACCCAGTACTTC.

This chain connects TRBV29-1 to TRBJ2-5; possibly TRBD2 for D (6 bases). Germline-derived CDR1 and CDR2 are SQVTM and ANQGSEA. Trimming pared 2 bases from V and 5 bases from J, leaving 15 bases between. The CDR3 loop spans 14 amino acids. The CDR3 DNA reads TGCAGCGTTGAAAGGCTCTCGGCGGGGGAGACCCAGTACTTC. Translating gives CSVERLSAGETQYF.

The chain recombines TRBV21-1 with TRBJ1-5. TRBV21-1 is a pseudogene locus. This CDR3 spans 15 amino acids. CDR3 DNA: TGTGCCAGCAGCACGTCGTGTGGGTCGGGGCAGCCCCAGCATTTT. This sequence encodes CASSTSCGSGQPQHF.

This chain joins TRBV15 and TRBJ1-2; 7 bases are a match to TRBD1. This CDR3 contains 14 residues. Germline V lookup: CDR1 LNHNV, CDR2 YYDKDF (reference sequence). After removal of 3 bases from V and 2 bases from J, the junction contained 3 bases not matched to a gene. This chain's CDR3 is CATSSGTANYGYTF. The CDR3 DNA reads TGTGCCACCAGCAGCGGGACAGCCAACTATGGCTACACCTTC. The variable domain in full, completed from reference TRBV15 and TRBJ1-2, reads DAMVIQNPRYQVTQFGKPVTLSCSQTLNHNVMYWYQQKSSQAPKLLFHYYDKDFNNEADTPDNFQSRRPNTSFCFLDIRSPGLGDTAMYLCATSSGTANYGYTFGSGTRLTVV.

The table lists this clone with a few counts. The V call is TRBV5-1, the J call TRBJ1-2, with 7 bases aligning to TRBD1. Unmatched junction bases numbered 7, after V lost 2 bases and J lost 3 bases. Germline V lookup: CDR1 SGHRS, CDR2 YFSETQ. The CDR3 extends over 15 amino acids. The CDR3 protein is CASSFLVGGDYGYTF. DNA for the CDR3: TGCGCCAGCAGCTTTTTGGTAGGGGGCGACTATGGCTACACCTTC.

This clone was seen once. The chain has TRBV7-2 and TRBJ1-1; 7 nucleotides agree with TRBD1. Germline-derived CDR1 and CDR2 are SGHTA and FQGNSA. Trimming at V came to 6 bases and at J to 5 bases, leaving 3 bases not matched to a gene. The CDR3 covers 12 residues. DNA for the CDR3: TGTGCCAGCAGGACAGGGATGACTGAAGCTTTCTTT. It codes for CASRTGMTEAFF.

V and J are TRBV5-1 and TRBJ1-3; tentatively, D is TRBD1 (5 bases). The CDR3 extends over 17 amino acids. V was cut by 3 bases and J by 0 bases, with 16 bases left in between. Germline-derived CDR1 and CDR2 are SGHRS and YFSETQ. CDR3 region: CASSSSSGLSSGNTIYF. CDR3 nucleotide sequence: TGCGCCAGCAGCTCGAGCTCGGGACTTAGCTCTGGAAACACCATATATTTT.

The rearrangement uses TRBV6-1 and TRBJ2-1; TRBD2 agrees at 10 bases. V was clipped by 3 bases and J by 3 bases; unmatched bases: 5. The germline V gene encodes CDR1 MNHNS and CDR2 SASEGT. This CDR3 has 16 amino acids. This CDR3 is CASSDLAGVNYNEQFF. In DNA, the CDR3 is TGTGCCAGCAGTGACCTAGCGGGGGTAAACTACAATGAGCAGTTCTTC.